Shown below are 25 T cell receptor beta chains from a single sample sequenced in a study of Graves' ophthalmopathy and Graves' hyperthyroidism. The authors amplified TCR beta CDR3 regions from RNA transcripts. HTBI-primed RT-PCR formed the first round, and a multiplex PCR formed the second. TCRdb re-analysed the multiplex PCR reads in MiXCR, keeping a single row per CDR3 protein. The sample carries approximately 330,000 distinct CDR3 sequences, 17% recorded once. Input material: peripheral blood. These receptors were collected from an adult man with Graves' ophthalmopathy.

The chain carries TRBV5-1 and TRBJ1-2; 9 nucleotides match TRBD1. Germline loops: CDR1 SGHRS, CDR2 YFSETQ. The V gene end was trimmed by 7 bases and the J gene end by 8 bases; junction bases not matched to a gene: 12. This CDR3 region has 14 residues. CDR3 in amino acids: CASRPQGANEGYTF. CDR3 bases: TGCGCCAGCCGACCACAGGGGGCCAATGAGGGCTACACCTTC.

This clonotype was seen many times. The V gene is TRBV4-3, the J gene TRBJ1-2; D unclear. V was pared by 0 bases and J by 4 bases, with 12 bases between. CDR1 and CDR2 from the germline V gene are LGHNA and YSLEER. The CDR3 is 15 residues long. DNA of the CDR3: TGCGCCAGCAGCCAAGATTCTTCCCCACTCTATGGCTACACCTTC. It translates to CASSQDSSPLYGYTF.

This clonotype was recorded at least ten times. The CDR3 is CASRLQGAFNTEAFF. DNA of the CDR3: TGTGCCAGCAGACTACAGGGGGCGTTTAACACTGAAGCTTTCTTT. The chain links TRBV6-2 or TRBV6-3 to TRBJ1-1, with TRBD1 identical over 9 bases. Per the germline V gene, CDR1 is MNHEY and CDR2 is SVGEGT. The CDR3 length is 15 residues. J gave up 2 bases and V 6 bases, and 7 bases lay outside the gene matches.

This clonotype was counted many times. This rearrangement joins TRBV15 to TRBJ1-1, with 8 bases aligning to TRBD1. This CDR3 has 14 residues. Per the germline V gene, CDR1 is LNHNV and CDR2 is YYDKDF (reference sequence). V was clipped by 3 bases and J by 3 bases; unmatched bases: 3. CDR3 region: CATSSRTGHTEAFF. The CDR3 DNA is TGTGCCACCAGCAGCCGGACAGGGCACACTGAAGCTTTCTTT.

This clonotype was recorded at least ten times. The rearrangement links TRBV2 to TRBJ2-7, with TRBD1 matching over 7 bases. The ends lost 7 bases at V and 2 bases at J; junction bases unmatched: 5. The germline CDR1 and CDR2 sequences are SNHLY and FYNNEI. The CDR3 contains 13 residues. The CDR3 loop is CASIPGTAYEQYF. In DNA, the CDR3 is TGTGCCAGCATCCCGGGGACAGCCTACGAGCAGTACTTC.

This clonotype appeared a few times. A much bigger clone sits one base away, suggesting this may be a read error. CDR3 bases: TGTGCCAGCAGTTCTTCCCGGACAGGAGGTGGATACACCATATATTTT. Its protein is CASSSSRTGGGYTIYF. The chain has TRBV6-5 and TRBJ1-3; 7 bases map to TRBD1. Germline CDR1 and CDR2: MNHEY and SVGAGI. The CDR3 is 16 amino acids.

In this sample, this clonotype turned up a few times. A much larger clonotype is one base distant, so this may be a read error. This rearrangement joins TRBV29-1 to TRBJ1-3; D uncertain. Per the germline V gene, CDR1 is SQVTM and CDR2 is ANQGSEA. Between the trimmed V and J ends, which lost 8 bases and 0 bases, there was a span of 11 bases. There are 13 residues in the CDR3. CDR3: CSTNLNSGNTIYF. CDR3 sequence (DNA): TGCAGCACGAACTTAAACTCTGGAAACACCATATATTTT.

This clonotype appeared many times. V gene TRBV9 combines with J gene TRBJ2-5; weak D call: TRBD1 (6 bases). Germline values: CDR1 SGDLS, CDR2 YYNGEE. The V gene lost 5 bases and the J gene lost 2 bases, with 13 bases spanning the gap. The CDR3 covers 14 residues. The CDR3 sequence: CASRPGHKQETQYF. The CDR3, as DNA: TGTGCCAGCAGACCGGGACATAAACAAGAGACCCAGTACTTC.

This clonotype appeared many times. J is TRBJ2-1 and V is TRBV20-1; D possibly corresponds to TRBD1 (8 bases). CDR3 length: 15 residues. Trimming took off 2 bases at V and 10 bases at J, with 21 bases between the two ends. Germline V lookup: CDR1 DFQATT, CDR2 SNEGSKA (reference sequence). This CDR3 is CSARPPSGTGGEQFF. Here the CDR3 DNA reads TGCAGTGCTAGACCTCCCAGCGGGACAGGTGGAGAGCAGTTCTTC.

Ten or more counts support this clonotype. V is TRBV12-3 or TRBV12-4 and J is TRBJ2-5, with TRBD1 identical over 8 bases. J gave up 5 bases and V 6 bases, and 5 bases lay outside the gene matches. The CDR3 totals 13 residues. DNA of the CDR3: TGTGCCAGCAGGGGGACAGGTTCGGAGACCCAGTACTTC. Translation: CASRGTGSETQYF.

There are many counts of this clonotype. The CDR3 DNA sequence: TGTGCCAGCAGCTTGGGGACAGCTAACTATGGCTACACCTTC. Translation gives CASSLGTANYGYTF. V gene TRBV5-5 combines with J gene TRBJ1-2, with D possibly being TRBD1 (6 bases). V was clipped by 0 bases and J by 0 bases, with 6 bases between them. CDR3 size: 14 residues. In germline, CDR1 is SGHKS, CDR2 YYEKEE (reference sequence).

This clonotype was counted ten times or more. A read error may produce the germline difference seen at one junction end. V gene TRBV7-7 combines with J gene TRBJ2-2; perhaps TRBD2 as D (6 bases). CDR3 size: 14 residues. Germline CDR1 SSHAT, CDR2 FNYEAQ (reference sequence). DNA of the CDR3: TGTGCTAGCAGCATGGACTATCCGGCCGGGGAGCTGTTTTTT. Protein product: CASSMDYPAGELFF. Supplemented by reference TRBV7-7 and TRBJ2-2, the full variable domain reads GAGVSQSPRYKVTKRGQDVTLRCDPISSHATLYWYQQALGQGPEFLTYFNYEAQPDKSGLPSDRFSAERPEGSISTLTIQRTEQRDSAMYRCASSMDYPAGELFFGEGSRLTVL.

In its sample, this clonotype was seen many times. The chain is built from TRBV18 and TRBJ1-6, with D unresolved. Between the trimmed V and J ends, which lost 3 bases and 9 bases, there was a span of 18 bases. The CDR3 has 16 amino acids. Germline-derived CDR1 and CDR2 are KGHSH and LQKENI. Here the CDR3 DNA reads TGTGCCAGCTCACCGGACCATCAGGTAGCTTCTTCACCCCTCCACTTT. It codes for CASSPDHQVASSPLHF.

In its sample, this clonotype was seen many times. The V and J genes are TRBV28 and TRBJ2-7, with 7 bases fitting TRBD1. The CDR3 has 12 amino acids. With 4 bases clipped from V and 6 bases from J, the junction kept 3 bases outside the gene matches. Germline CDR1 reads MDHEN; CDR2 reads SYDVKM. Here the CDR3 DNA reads TGTGCCAGCAGTTACGACAGGGTCGAGCAGTACTTC. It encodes CASSYDRVEQYF.

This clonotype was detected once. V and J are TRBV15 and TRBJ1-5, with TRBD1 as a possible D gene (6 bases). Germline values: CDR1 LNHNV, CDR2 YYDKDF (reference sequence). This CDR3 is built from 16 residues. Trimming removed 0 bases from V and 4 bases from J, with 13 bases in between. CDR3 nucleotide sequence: TGTGCCACCAGCAGAGATCGGACAGCTGGGAATCAGCCCCAGCATTTT. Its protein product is CATSRDRTAGNQPQHF.

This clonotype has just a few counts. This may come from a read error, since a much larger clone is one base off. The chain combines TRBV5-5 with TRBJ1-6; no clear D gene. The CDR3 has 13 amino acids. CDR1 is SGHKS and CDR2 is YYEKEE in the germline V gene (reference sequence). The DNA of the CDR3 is TGTGTCAGCAGGTTTCAGGTTGCCTCACCCCTCCACTTT. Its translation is CVSRFQVASPLHF.

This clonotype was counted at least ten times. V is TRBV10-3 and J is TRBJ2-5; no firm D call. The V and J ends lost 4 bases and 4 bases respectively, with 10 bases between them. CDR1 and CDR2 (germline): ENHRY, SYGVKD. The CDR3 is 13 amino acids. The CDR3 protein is CAISVKVGETQYF. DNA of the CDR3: TGTGCCATCAGTGTTAAGGTTGGAGAGACCCAGTACTTC.

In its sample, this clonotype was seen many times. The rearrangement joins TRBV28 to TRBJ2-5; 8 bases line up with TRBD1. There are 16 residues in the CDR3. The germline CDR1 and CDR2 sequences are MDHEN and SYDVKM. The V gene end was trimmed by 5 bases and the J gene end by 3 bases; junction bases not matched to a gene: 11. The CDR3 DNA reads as TGTGCCAGCAGTACTACCGGGACAGGAGGGGAAGAGACCCAGTACTTC. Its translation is CASSTTGTGGEETQYF.

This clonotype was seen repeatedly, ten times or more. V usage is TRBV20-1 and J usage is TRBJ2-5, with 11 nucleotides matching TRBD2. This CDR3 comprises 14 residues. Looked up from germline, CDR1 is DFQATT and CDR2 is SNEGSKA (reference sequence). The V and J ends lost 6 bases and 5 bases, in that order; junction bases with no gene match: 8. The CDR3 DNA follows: TGCAGTGCCTTGCCCGGGACTAGCGGCGAGACCCAGTACTTC. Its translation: CSALPGTSGETQYF.

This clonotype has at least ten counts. In nucleotides, the CDR3 is TGTGCCTGGGGGGGACACTGGAACACTGAAGCTTTCTTT. Amino acid sequence: CAWGGHWNTEAFF. The rearrangement uses TRBV30 and TRBJ1-1; D is possibly TRBD1 (6 bases). The CDR3 runs 13 residues. V was clipped by 5 bases and J by 1 base, with 11 bases between them. Per germline, CDR1 GTSNPN and CDR2 SVGIG (reference sequence).

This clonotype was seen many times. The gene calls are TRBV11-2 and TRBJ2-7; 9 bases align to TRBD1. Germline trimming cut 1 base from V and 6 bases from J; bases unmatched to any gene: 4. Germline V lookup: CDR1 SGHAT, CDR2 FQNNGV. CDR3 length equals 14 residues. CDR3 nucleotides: TGTGCCAGCAGCTTAGTCGGGACAGGGATCGAGCAGTACTTC. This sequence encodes CASSLVGTGIEQYF. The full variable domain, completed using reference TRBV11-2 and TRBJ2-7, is EAGVAQSPRYKIIEKRQSVAFWCNPISGHATLYWYQQILGQGPKLLIQFQNNGVVDDSQLPKDRFSAERLKGVDSTLKIQPAKLEDSAVYLCASSLVGTGIEQYFGPGTRLTVT.

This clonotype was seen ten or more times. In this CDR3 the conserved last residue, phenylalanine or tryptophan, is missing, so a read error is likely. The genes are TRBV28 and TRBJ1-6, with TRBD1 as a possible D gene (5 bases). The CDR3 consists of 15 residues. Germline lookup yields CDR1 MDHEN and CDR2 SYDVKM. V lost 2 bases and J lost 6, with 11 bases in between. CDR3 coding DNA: TGTGCCAGCAGTTTACCGACAGCAATTAATTCACCCCTCCACATT. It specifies CASSLPTAINSPLHI.

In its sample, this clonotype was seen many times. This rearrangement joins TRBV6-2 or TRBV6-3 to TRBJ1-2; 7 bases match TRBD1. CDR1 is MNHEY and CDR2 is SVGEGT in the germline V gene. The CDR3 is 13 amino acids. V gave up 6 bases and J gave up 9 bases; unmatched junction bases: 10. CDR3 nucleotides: TGTGCCAGCAGCCTCGGGACAGTTCTCCGCTACACCTTC. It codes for CASSLGTVLRYTF.

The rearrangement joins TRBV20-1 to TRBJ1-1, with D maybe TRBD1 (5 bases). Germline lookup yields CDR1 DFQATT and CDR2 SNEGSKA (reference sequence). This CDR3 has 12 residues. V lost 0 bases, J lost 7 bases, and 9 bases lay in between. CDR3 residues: CSARDLGVEAFF. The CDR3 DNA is TGCAGTGCTAGAGATCTAGGGGTTGAAGCTTTCTTT.

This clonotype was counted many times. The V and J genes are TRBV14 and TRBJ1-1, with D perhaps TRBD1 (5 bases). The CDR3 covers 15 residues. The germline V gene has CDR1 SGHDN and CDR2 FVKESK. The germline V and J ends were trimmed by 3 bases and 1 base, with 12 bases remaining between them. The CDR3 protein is CASSHYRSRNTEAFF. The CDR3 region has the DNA TGTGCCAGCAGCCACTACAGGTCCCGGAACACTGAAGCTTTCTTT.